Listed below are T cell receptor beta chains from one sample, sequenced in a study of PD-1 blockade in classical Hodgkin lymphoma. The protocol was immunoSEQ multiplex PCR, while the TCRdb copy is restricted to in-frame clones and leaves out a portion. The sample has over 14,000 clones, about nine tenths seen once. Sequenced: CD8+ T cells from blood. The receptors derive from a human donor with classical Hodgkin lymphoma. Each CDR3 is given with its conserved first and last residue. A D gene is named only where the DNA matches it firmly. Part of the rows lack a size; the others show once, few, many or a class for expanded clones.

CDR3 protein	CDR3 DNA	V gene	J gene	clone size	D gene
CASRPSGASTDTQYF	TGTGCCAGCAGACCGAGCGGGGCTAGCACAGATACGCAGTATTTT	TRBV13	TRBJ2-3	NA	TRBD2
CASSPLDLSGDTQYF	TGCGCCAGCAGCCCCCTGGACCTCTCGGGAGATACGCAGTATTTT	TRBV4-1	TRBJ2-3	NA	NA
CASTVDTLQETQYF	TGTGCCAGCACCGTAGACACCCTACAAGAGACCCAGTACTTC	TRBV28	TRBJ2-5	NA	NA
CASMGGTSVFPEAFF	TGTGCCAGCATGGGCGGCACCTCAGTTTTCCCTGAAGCTTTCTTT	TRBV2	TRBJ1-1	few	NA
CASRPSSGANVLTF	TGTGCCAGCAGGCCCAGCTCTGGGGCCAACGTCCTGACTTTC	TRBV27	TRBJ2-6	NA	NA
CASSEVGGGADTQYF	TGTGCCAGCAGTGAAGTAGGGGGGGGCGCAGATACGCAGTATTTT	TRBV6-1	TRBJ2-3	NA	NA
CASSSEYGTDNEQFF	TGTGCCAGCAGCTCCGAGTACGGGACAGACAATGAGCAGTTCTTC	TRBV7-6	TRBJ2-1	NA	TRBD1
CASSYGETQYF	TGTGCCAGCAGTTACGGGGAGACCCAGTACTTC	TRBV6-9	TRBJ2-5	NA	NA
CASTGSYNEQFF	TGTGCCAGTACCGGGTCATACAATGAGCAGTTCTTC	TRBV19	TRBJ2-1	NA	NA
CASRPGQGEDEQYF	TGTGCCAGCAGACCCGGACAGGGCGAAGACGAGCAGTACTTC	TRBV2	TRBJ2-7	NA	TRBD1
CASSDRDSNSPLHF	TGTGCCAGCAGTGACCGGGACAGTAATTCACCCCTCCACTTT	TRBV27	TRBJ1-6	NA	TRBD1
CASSEYGSYTF	TGTGCCAGCAGTGAATACGGGAGCTACACCTTC	TRBV6-1	TRBJ1-2	medium-sized	NA
CASSVGFGSTDTQYF	TGTGCCAGCAGCGTAGGATTCGGCTCCACAGATACGCAGTATTTT	TRBV9	TRBJ2-3	NA	NA
CSVEPLGRETQYF	TGCAGCGTCGAACCTCTAGGGAGAGAGACCCAGTACTTC	TRBV29-1	TRBJ2-5	NA	NA
CASSSPNRGETQYF	TGTGCCAGCAGTTCCCCCAACAGGGGAGAGACCCAGTACTTC	TRBV28	TRBJ2-5	few	TRBD1
CASSSQGTNEKLFF	TGTGCCAGCAGCTCACAGGGTACTAATGAAAAACTGTTTTTT	TRBV11-2	TRBJ1-4	NA	NA
CASGSGQYYGYTF	TGTGCCAGCGGGTCGGGGCAGTACTATGGCTACACCTTC	TRBV6-6	TRBJ1-2	few	NA
CASSPGHRGGNQPQHF	TGTGCCAGCAGCCCAGGACACCGAGGGGGCAATCAGCCCCAGCATTTT	TRBV27	TRBJ1-5	NA	NA
CASSQPGFGTEAFF	TGCGCCAGCAGCCAACCAGGGTTTGGCACTGAAGCTTTCTTT	TRBV4-1	TRBJ1-1	few	NA
CASSSRDSYNEQYF	TGTGCCAGCAGCTCCCGGGACAGTTATAACGAGCAGTACTTC	TRBV11-3	TRBJ2-7	NA	TRBD1
CASSAGVAGPTDTQYF	TGCGCCAGCAGCGCGGGAGTAGCGGGGCCCACAGATACGCAGTATTTT	TRBV4-1	TRBJ2-3	NA	TRBD2
CASSLSSQTDTQYF	TGTGCCAGCAGTTTATCGAGTCAAACAGATACGCAGTATTTT	TRBV27	TRBJ2-3	NA	NA
CAVTAEFSRNTEAFF	TGCGCAGTGACGGCTGAATTCTCGAGGAACACTGAAGCTTTCTTT	TRBV29-1	TRBJ1-1	once	NA
CASSLGQMNTEAFF	TGCGCCAGCAGCTTGGGACAGATGAACACTGAAGCTTTCTTT	TRBV5-1	TRBJ1-1	NA	NA
CASNRDRQENTEAFF	TGTGCCAGCAATAGAGATCGGCAGGAGAACACTGAAGCTTTCTTT	TRBV28	TRBJ1-1	NA	NA